This TCR beta chain comes out of a study of T cell changes during pregnancy in multiple sclerosis (dated by TCRdb to between 2017 and 2020). Looking at the study overall: The study examined how the T cell repertoire changed over the course of pregnancy in women with multiple sclerosis.

The library was made by the immunoSEQ multiplex PCR assay. This immuneACCESS table, as held by TCRdb, lists in-frame sequences with V and J called but not all clones. Of the missing ones, under half trace to an unresolved V gene in checked studies; the others have no known cause. This sample comprises 35,000 to 45,000 clones, about 91% of them detected only once. Of the sample, just under 0.5% falls within the top ten clones. In regard to this clone: Its target antigen remains unknown. No base qualities exist here, and no much larger clone lies one base off it.

Measured from the cysteine to the phenylalanine, the CDR3 is 14 residues long. Of the read, only the CDR3 DNA is kept; its 42 bases are in frame from base 1. Trimmed from V: 4 bases; trimmed from J: 6 bases; junction bases lacking a gene match: 4. The CDR1 and CDR2 encoded by the germline V gene are ENHRY and SYGVKD. The sequence joins TRBV10-3 to TRBJ1-2; TRBD1 lines up with 11 middle nucleotides. The clonotype was recovered from a female donor in good health, enrolled as a control in a pregnancy study. Material: CD4+ T cells from peripheral blood mononuclear cells, obtained in the second trimester of pregnancy. The CDR3 sequence is CAISAGQGGDGYTF. The nucleotides are TGTGCCATCAGTGCGGGACAGGGGGGGGATGGCTACACCTTC.